This entry describes one TCR beta chain. The antigen is not known. This record comes from a study of cytomegalovirus exposure and HLA in healthy donors. At the level of the study: There were nearly 120 million unique TCR beta sequences, drawn from some 180 million T cells, in an earlier analysis. Findings of the study overall: CMV serostatus stood as the only immune exposure information on hand.

13 Jbeta primers and 60 Vbeta primers were used for the PCR. Method: immunoSEQ multiplex PCR; TCRdb's copy keeps in-frame clones and lacks some. The sample spans tens of thousands of clones; the ten largest clones claim less than 0.6%. This CDR3 spans 17 amino acids. Trimming took off 5 bases at V and 4 bases at J, with 23 bases between the two ends. Germline V gives CDR1 MDHEN, CDR2 SYDVKM. V and J are TRBV28 and TRBJ1-2; D ambiguous. This sequence originates from a man aged 45 to 65 in good health and CMV-seronegative. Sequencing was carried out using PBMCs. The CDR3 loop is CASSPPRNTYSFYGYTF. In DNA, the CDR3 is TGTGCCAGCAGTCCTCCCAGGAACACTTATTCCTTCTATGGCTACACCTTC.